This TCR beta chain derives from a study of lymphopenia after photon versus proton radiotherapy. Overall study findings and caveats: After lymphocyte nadir, photon-treated repertoires showed oligoclonal expansion, especially CD8+ Temra.

Germline-derived CDR1 and CDR2 are KGHSH and LQKENI. There are 19 residues in the CDR3. With V trimmed by 3 bases and J by 0 bases, 10 bases remained unmatched. Measured with immunoSEQ multiplex PCR; TCRdb has only the in-frame clones, and not every one. Of more than 35,000 clones listed, more than 70% are singletons. As regards this clone: Its specificity is not known.

This material consisted of peripheral blood, taken from a patient treated with photon-based radiotherapy. V is TRBV18 and J is TRBJ1-3; TRBD1 matches 11 bases. The clonotype originates from a man over 45 with gastric cancer. CDR3 residues: CASSPRTGGSVGSGNTIYF. CDR3 bases: TGTGCCAGCTCACCTCGGACAGGGGGCTCCGTCGGCTCTGGAAACACCATATATTTT.